This TCR beta chain stems from a study of long-term antiretroviral therapy in people with HIV. General study results and limits: Diversity rose after ART but stayed below transplant donor controls.

A remark on this clone: The antigen is undetermined.

The V end lost 2 bases, the J end lost 5 bases, and 15 bases lay between the germline ends. The CDR3 contains 15 residues. CDR1 and CDR2 (germline): MNHNY, SVGAGI (reference sequence). Survey level was the resolution at which the v3.0 immunoSEQ assay ran. Profiled with immunoSEQ multiplex PCR; TCRdb holds only in-frame clones, not every one. Of fewer than 35,000 clones listed, approximately 85% are singletons. A minimum of one pre-ART and two post-ART PBMC samples existed for each donor. This clonotype was obtained from a man aged 18 to 29 with HIV. The chain joins TRBV6-6 to TRBJ2-5; D gene ambiguous. The material was unsorted PBMCs, obtained about 3.4 years after starting antiretroviral therapy. The DNA of the CDR3 is TGTGCCAGCAGTTACGCGAACGAGATATCGGAGACCCAGTACTTC. It is translated as CASSYANEISETQYF.